These T cell receptor beta chains were read from a single sample in a study of molecular identifiers for immune sequencing clone quantification. MiXCR, run by TCRdb on the PCR reads, gives a single entry per CDR3 protein. The repertoire holds roughly 630,000 distinct CDR3 sequences, approximately 24% seen once, with about 0.84% in the top ten. What was sequenced was naive CD8+ T cells from blood, with Jurkat cell RNA spiked in. These receptor sequences come from a human donor in good health. Some libraries in this study had Jurkat cell RNA spiked in. CDR3s include the opening cysteine and the closing phenylalanine or tryptophan. The D gene is left open where the match is weak. Size is stated for part of the rows, as once, few or many counts, or as a class when the clone is expanded.

j_gene: TRBJ2-1; abundance: -; len: 16; v_gene: TRBV20-1; d_gene: -; CDR3nt: TGCAGTGCTAGGAACCAAGGTTACAACTCCTACAATGAGCAGTTCTTC; CDR3aa: CSARNQGYNSYNEQFF
j_gene: TRBJ2-5; abundance: -; len: 10; v_gene: TRBV25-1; d_gene: -; CDR3nt: TGTGCCAGCAGTGACAGGGGCCCGTACTTC; CDR3aa: CASSDRGPYF
j_gene: TRBJ1-1; abundance: many; len: 13; v_gene: TRBV4-3; d_gene: -; CDR3nt: TGCGCCAGCAGCCAGGGCTTTACCACTGAAGCTTTCTTT; CDR3aa: CASSQGFTTEAFF
j_gene: TRBJ2-1; abundance: -; len: 19; v_gene: TRBV6-2/TRBV6-3; d_gene: TRBD2; CDR3nt: TGTGCCAGCAGTTACTCGAGTCCTAAAGCGGGAGGGCCCTACAATGAGCAGTTCTTC; CDR3aa: CASSYSSPKAGGPYNEQFF
j_gene: TRBJ1-1; abundance: -; len: 14; v_gene: TRBV28; d_gene: -; CDR3nt: TGTGCCAGCAGTCATAGGGGGGCGAACACTGAAGCTTTCTTT; CDR3aa: CASSHRGANTEAFF
j_gene: TRBJ1-5; abundance: many; len: 15; v_gene: TRBV15; d_gene: TRBD1; CDR3nt: TGTGCCACCAGCAGAGACACAGGGGGGAGGCAGCCCCAGCATTTT; CDR3aa: CATSRDTGGRQPQHF
j_gene: TRBJ2-6; abundance: many; len: 15; v_gene: TRBV6-2/TRBV6-3; d_gene: -; CDR3nt: TGTGCCAGCAATGGACAGCCCTCTGGGGCCAACGTCCTGACTTTC; CDR3aa: CASNGQPSGANVLTF
j_gene: TRBJ1-1; abundance: few; len: 14; v_gene: TRBV7-9; d_gene: TRBD1; CDR3nt: TGTGCCAGCAGCGACAGGGGGCGAGAAACTGAAGCTTTCTTT; CDR3aa: CASSDRGRETEAFF
j_gene: TRBJ2-3; abundance: -; len: 15; v_gene: TRBV27; d_gene: -; CDR3nt: TGTGCCAGCAGTTTTACGGGGGAGTATACAGATACGCAGTATTTT; CDR3aa: CASSFTGEYTDTQYF
j_gene: TRBJ2-3; abundance: many; len: 16; v_gene: TRBV27; d_gene: TRBD2; CDR3nt: TGTGCCAGCAGTTTAAGGCGCGGGGGGTTAACAGATACGCAGTATTTT; CDR3aa: CASSLRRGGLTDTQYF
j_gene: TRBJ1-1; abundance: few; len: 14; v_gene: TRBV10-2; d_gene: -; CDR3nt: TGCGCCAGCAGTGAGTTAGGGACAAACACTGAAGCTTTCTTT; CDR3aa: CASSELGTNTEAFF
j_gene: TRBJ1-1; abundance: few; len: 13; v_gene: TRBV29-1; d_gene: -; CDR3nt: TGCAGCGGGGGTGGGGGGGGTGGCACTGAAGCTTTCTTT; CDR3aa: CSGGGGGGTEAFF
j_gene: TRBJ2-7; abundance: many; len: 16; v_gene: TRBV5-6; d_gene: TRBD1; CDR3nt: TGTGCCAGCAGCCCTTGGAGGGACAGGCTCGTCTACGAGCAGTACTTC; CDR3aa: CASSPWRDRLVYEQYF
j_gene: TRBJ2-5; abundance: many; len: 12; v_gene: TRBV29-1; d_gene: -; CDR3nt: TGCAGCGTTTGGAAGGGCCAAGAGACCCAGTACTTC; CDR3aa: CSVWKGQETQYF
j_gene: TRBJ1-1; abundance: few; len: 13; v_gene: TRBV30; d_gene: -; CDR3nt: TGTGCCTGGAAGGGACGGTTGAACACTGAAGCTTTCTTT; CDR3aa: CAWKGRLNTEAFF
j_gene: TRBJ1-1; abundance: few; len: 16; v_gene: TRBV6-5; d_gene: -; CDR3nt: TGTGCCAGCCATAAAAGGTTGGAAGGGTCGAACACTGAAGCTTTCTTT; CDR3aa: CASHKRLEGSNTEAFF
j_gene: TRBJ1-2; abundance: -; len: 14; v_gene: TRBV7-9; d_gene: -; CDR3nt: TGTGCCAGCAGCTTATTCGGGGGATGGTATGGCTACACCTTC; CDR3aa: CASSLFGGWYGYTF
j_gene: TRBJ1-2; abundance: -; len: 13; v_gene: TRBV29-1; d_gene: -; CDR3nt: TGCAGCGTTGAGGGGGAATCGTCTAGGGGCTACACCTTC; CDR3aa: CSVEGESSRGYTF
j_gene: TRBJ2-7; abundance: few; len: 17; v_gene: TRBV5-1; d_gene: TRBD2; CDR3nt: TGCGCCAGCAGCCCCGGACTAGCGGGGGATTGGCCCTACGAGCAGTACTTC; CDR3aa: CASSPGLAGDWPYEQYF
j_gene: TRBJ2-3; abundance: many; len: 18; v_gene: TRBV7-9; d_gene: TRBD2; CDR3nt: TGTGCCAGCAGCTTTCTATCTGGGCTAGCGGGAGACACAGATACGCAGTATTTT; CDR3aa: CASSFLSGLAGDTDTQYF
j_gene: TRBJ2-1; abundance: -; len: 15; v_gene: TRBV7-6; d_gene: TRBD2; CDR3nt: TGTGCCAGCAGCACTAGCGGACACTCCTACAATGAGCAGTTCTTC; CDR3aa: CASSTSGHSYNEQFF
j_gene: TRBJ2-2; abundance: -; len: 14; v_gene: TRBV7-3; d_gene: -; CDR3nt: TGTGCCAGCAGCGCGTACCAGGGGATCGGGGAGCTGTTTTTT; CDR3aa: CASSAYQGIGELFF
j_gene: TRBJ1-1; abundance: few; len: 13; v_gene: TRBV5-4; d_gene: -; CDR3nt: TGTGCCAGCAGCTTGGCCCTGGGGGCGGGGGCTTTCTTT; CDR3aa: CASSLALGAGAFF
j_gene: TRBJ1-3; abundance: -; len: 15; v_gene: TRBV19; d_gene: -; CDR3nt: TGTGCCAGTAGTTTGGGCGAGTTCTCTGGAAACACCATATATTTT; CDR3aa: CASSLGEFSGNTIYF
j_gene: TRBJ1-1; abundance: many; len: 17; v_gene: TRBV7-9; d_gene: -; CDR3nt: TGTGCCAGCAGCTTAATAGTAGGCAGGGGCTGGTGGACTGAAGCTTTCTTT; CDR3aa: CASSLIVGRGWWTEAFF
j_gene: TRBJ2-7; abundance: many; len: 13; v_gene: TRBV5-1; d_gene: TRBD1; CDR3nt: TGCGCCAGCAGCGGAGGACAGGGTCACGAGCAGTACTTC; CDR3aa: CASSGGQGHEQYF
j_gene: TRBJ2-1; abundance: few; len: 16; v_gene: TRBV4-2; d_gene: -; CDR3nt: TGTGCCAGCAGCCAAGATTCCCTCGGGAGAAACAATGAGCAGTTCTTC; CDR3aa: CASSQDSLGRNNEQFF
j_gene: TRBJ2-7; abundance: few; len: 13; v_gene: TRBV6-2/TRBV6-3; d_gene: -; CDR3nt: TGTGCCAGCAGCTTTCCGGGTTTATACGAGCAGTACTTC; CDR3aa: CASSFPGLYEQYF